The 20 T cell receptor beta chains presented below share a single source sample, sequenced in a study of Siglec-9 on CD8 T cells in melanoma (dated by TCRdb to about 2019). Libraries were made using the immunoSEQ multiplex PCR assay. TCRdb carries this immuneACCESS record with in-frame sequences only. Its versions omit some clonotypes, under half of them owing to an unresolved V gene in the studies checked, with the rest unexplained. The sample has about 30,000 clones on record, 75% to 85% of them singletons. The ten largest clones represent almost 6% of the sample. The source material was Siglec-9- CD8+ T cells sorted from blood. The cell subset or site label here, explained by the study, means: CD8 T cells lacking Siglec-9. These receptor sequences come from a human donor in good health.

V and J are TRBV19 and TRBJ1-1; D call uncertain. From germline, CDR1 is LNHDA and CDR2 SQIVND (reference sequence). This CDR3 has 14 amino acids. The V end was cut by 1 base, the J end by 1 base, with 7 bases between. In nucleotides, the CDR3 is TGTGCCAGTAGTATAGCCGGTGGGAACACTGAAGCTTTCTTT. Its protein is CASSIAGGNTEAFF. The full variable domain, rest sourced from reference TRBV19 and TRBJ1-1, is DGGITQSPKYLFRKEGQNVTLSCEQNLNHDAMYWYRQDPGQGLRLIYYSQIVNDFQKGDIAEGYSVSREKKESFPLTVTSAQKNPTAFYLCASSIAGGNTEAFFGQGTRLTVV.

The V and J genes are TRBV7-8 and TRBJ1-2; no definite D call. CDR1 is SGHVS, CDR2 FQNEAQ, per germline. The CDR3 runs to 11 residues. The CDR3 loop is CASVSAGGYTF. The CDR3 DNA follows: TGTGCGAGCGTATCGGCGGGCGGCTACACCTTC. Based on the CDR3 plus reference TRBV7-8 and TRBJ1-2, the full variable domain is GAGVSQSPRYKVAKRGQDVALRCDPISGHVSLFWYQQALGQGPEFLTYFQNEAQLDKSGLPSDRFFAERPEGSVSTLKIQRTQQEDSAVYLCASVSAGGYTFGSGTRLTVV.

This chain links TRBV29-1 with TRBJ2-1; TRBD2 matches 11 bases. The CDR3 consists of 14 residues. CDR1 is SQVTM, CDR2 ANQGSEA, per germline. V dropped 8 bases and J dropped 4; count of bases not matched to a gene: 7. CDR3 coding DNA: TGCAGCTTCTCCGGGACTAGCGGTTACAATGAGCAGTTCTTC. Its protein product is CSFSGTSGYNEQFF.

The chain is built from TRBV7-9 and TRBJ2-7; D not resolved. The CDR3 runs to 11 residues. The ends were cut back, 4 bases at V and 5 bases at J, with 6 bases in the middle. CDR1 SEHNR and CDR2 FQNEAQ come from the germline V gene (reference sequence). This chain's CDR3 is CASSSSNEQYF. The CDR3 DNA sequence: TGTGCCAGCAGCTCTAGTAACGAGCAGTACTTC.

The CDR3 bases are TGCAGCGTCCCCGCCGGCGGGCGGGAGGGGTACAATGAGCAGTTCTTC. This encodes CSVPAGGREGYNEQFF. This chain joins TRBV29-1 and TRBJ2-1; the match to TRBD2 covers 9 bases. V gave up 6 bases and J gave up 4 bases; unmatched junction bases: 13. The germline CDR1 and CDR2 sequences are SQVTM and ANQGSEA. The CDR3 is made up of 16 amino acids.

The V and J genes are TRBV27 and TRBJ1-2; 7 nucleotides agree with TRBD1. The CDR3 contains 14 residues. Germline values: CDR1 MNHEY, CDR2 SMNVEV (reference sequence). Trimming cost V 2 bases and J 2 bases; bases outside gene matches: 2. CDR3 in DNA: TGTGCCAGCAGTTTACTGGGACAGAACTATGGCTACACCTTC. Its protein product is CASSLLGQNYGYTF.

The rearrangement uses TRBV27 and TRBJ1-1; TRBD1 might be the D (5 bases). The CDR3 extends over 15 amino acids. Trimming took 0 bases from V and 3 from J, leaving 11 bases between them. Germline V CDR1 and CDR2: MNHEY, SMNVEV (reference sequence). CDR3 in DNA: TGTGCCAGCAGTTTATCGAGGCAGGGCGACACTGAAGCTTTCTTT. Its translation: CASSLSRQGDTEAFF.

V usage is TRBV7-2 and J usage is TRBJ2-2; D gene ambiguous. V was cut by 0 bases and J by 6 bases, with 14 bases left in between. The CDR3 is made up of 16 amino acids. CDR1 is SGHTA, CDR2 FQGNSA, per germline. This CDR3 is CASSLAPLVGPGELFF. CDR3 DNA: TGTGCCAGCAGCTTAGCACCTCTCGTTGGGCCCGGGGAGCTGTTTTTT.

CDR3 loop: CASSEFRTHQETQYF. CDR3 nucleotide sequence: TGTGCCAGCAGTGAATTTAGGACCCACCAAGAGACCCAGTACTTC. J is TRBJ2-5 and V is TRBV6-1; D gene uncertain. Trimming pared 2 bases from V and 0 bases from J, leaving 10 bases between. The CDR3 contains 15 residues. Germline CDR1 reads MNHNS; CDR2 reads SASEGT.

This chain's CDR3 is CASRGGTGELFF. CDR3 nucleotides: TGTGCCAGCCGTGGGGGGACCGGGGAGCTGTTTTTT. V usage is TRBV27 and J usage is TRBJ2-2, with D possibly matching TRBD2 (6 bases). CDR3 length equals 12 residues. Germline V gene lookup returns CDR1 MNHEY and CDR2 SMNVEV (reference sequence). V gave up 8 bases and J gave up 5 bases, with 9 bases separating them.

The chain has TRBV11-2 and TRBJ2-3; maybe TRBD2 (6 bases). Trimming removed 7 bases at V and 0 bases at J, with 17 bases between. The germline CDR1 and CDR2 sequences are SGHAT and FQNNGV. The CDR3 sequence is 16 residues long. This CDR3 reads CASITHDGTSTDTQYF. Written as DNA, the CDR3 is TGTGCCAGCATCACCCACGACGGGACTAGCACAGATACGCAGTATTTT.

This chain joins TRBV13 and TRBJ1-1, with 10 positions matching TRBD1. V shed 4 bases and J 0 bases; nucleotides not matched to a gene: 5. Looked up from germline, CDR1 is PRHDT and CDR2 is FYEKMQ (reference sequence). The CDR3 spans 16 residues. CDR3: CASSSRDRGLNTEAFF. The DNA of the CDR3 is TGTGCCAGCAGCTCCCGGGACAGGGGTTTGAACACTGAAGCTTTCTTT.

J is TRBJ2-7 and V is TRBV5-1, with 8 bases matching TRBD1. The V gene's germline CDR1 is SGHRS and CDR2 YFSETQ. Trimming cost V 4 bases and J 2 bases; bases outside gene matches: 5. This CDR3 has 14 amino acids. CDR3 protein: CASSPGQGAYEQYV. DNA for the CDR3: TGCGCCAGCAGCCCAGGACAGGGTGCCTACGAGCAGTACGTC.

The chain has TRBV10-1 and TRBJ1-4, with D uncertain. Germline V gene data show CDR1 as WNHNN and CDR2 as SYGVQD (reference sequence). The CDR3 spans 15 residues. V lost 0 bases and J 4 bases, leaving 9 bases between the germline ends. The CDR3 here is CASSESPGDNEKLFF. Here the CDR3 DNA reads TGCGCCAGCAGTGAGTCGCCAGGCGATAATGAAAAACTGTTTTTT.

The rearrangement joins TRBV9 to TRBJ2-7, with 8 bases fitting TRBD2. The V gene's germline CDR1 is SGDLS and CDR2 YYNGEE. The ends lost 0 bases at V and 3 bases at J; junction bases unmatched: 5. This CDR3 is built from 15 residues. The CDR3: CASSVAGSGDYEQYF. The CDR3, as DNA: TGTGCCAGCAGCGTAGCGGGTAGCGGGGACTACGAGCAGTACTTC.

V gene TRBV28 combines with J gene TRBJ1-5; tentatively, D is TRBD1 (5 bases). Germline V gene sequence: CDR1 MDHEN, CDR2 SYDVKM. The CDR3 has 14 residues. With 8 bases removed from V and 2 bases from J, the gap between germline ends came to 13 bases. Here the CDR3 reads CASGDPWGNQPQHF. CDR3 nucleotide sequence: TGTGCCAGCGGGGACCCCTGGGGCAATCAGCCCCAGCATTTT. The variable domain in full, completed from reference TRBV28 and TRBJ1-5, reads DVKVTQSSRYLVKRTGEKVFLECVQDMDHENMFWYRQDPGLGLRLIYFSYDVKMKEKGDIPEGYSVSREKKERFSLILESASTNQTSMYLCASGDPWGNQPQHFGDGTRLSIL.

This chain links TRBV27 with TRBJ2-1, with D perhaps TRBD1 (6 bases). V dropped 6 bases and J dropped 10 bases, with 16 bases sitting between them. The CDR3 loop spans 13 amino acids. The germline CDR1 and CDR2 sequences are MNHEY and SMNVEV (reference sequence). CDR3 nucleotide sequence: TGTGCCAGCAGACAGGGCGGGTATTGGGAGCAGTTCTTC. Its translation is CASRQGGYWEQFF.

This clone is deemed medium-sized. V is TRBV9 and J is TRBJ1-1, with D uncertain. Trimming left V 0 bases short and J 4 bases short, with 7 bases between. The CDR3 sequence is 13 residues long. The germline CDR1 and CDR2 sequences are SGDLS and YYNGEE. In nucleotides, the CDR3 is TGTGCCAGCAGCGTAGTTTCTGGCACTGAAGCTTTCTTT. Protein sequence: CASSVVSGTEAFF.

The gene calls are TRBV5-6 and TRBJ2-7; TRBD1 matches at 7 bases. V was pared by 3 bases and J by 5 bases, with 17 bases of the junction left unmatched. Germline lookup yields CDR1 SGHDT and CDR2 YYEEEE. The CDR3 spans 17 residues. The CDR3 here is CASSSRQGKSPLHEQYF. DNA for the CDR3: TGTGCCAGCAGCTCGCGACAGGGTAAATCCCCCCTTCACGAGCAGTACTTC.

V is TRBV7-9 and J is TRBJ2-1, with 7 bases identical to TRBD1. Germline V lookup: CDR1 SEHNR, CDR2 FQNEAQ (reference sequence). There are 16 residues in the CDR3. V trimming: 4 bases; J trimming: 6 bases; junction bases outside the gene matches: 12. Here the CDR3 reads CASSSLMTGIGNEQFF. The DNA of the CDR3 is TGTGCCAGCAGCTCCCTAATGACAGGGATTGGCAATGAGCAGTTCTTC.